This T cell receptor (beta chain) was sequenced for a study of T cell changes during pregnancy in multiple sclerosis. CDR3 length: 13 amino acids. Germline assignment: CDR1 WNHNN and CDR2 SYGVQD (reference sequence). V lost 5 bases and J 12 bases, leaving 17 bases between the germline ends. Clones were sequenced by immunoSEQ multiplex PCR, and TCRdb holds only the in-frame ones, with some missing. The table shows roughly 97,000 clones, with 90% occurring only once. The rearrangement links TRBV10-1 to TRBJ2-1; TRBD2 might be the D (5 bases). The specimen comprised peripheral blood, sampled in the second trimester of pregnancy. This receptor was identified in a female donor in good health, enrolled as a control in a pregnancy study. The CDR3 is CASSLDTRWGQFF. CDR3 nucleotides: TGCGCCAGCAGTCTCGATACTAGGTGGGGGCAGTTCTTC.